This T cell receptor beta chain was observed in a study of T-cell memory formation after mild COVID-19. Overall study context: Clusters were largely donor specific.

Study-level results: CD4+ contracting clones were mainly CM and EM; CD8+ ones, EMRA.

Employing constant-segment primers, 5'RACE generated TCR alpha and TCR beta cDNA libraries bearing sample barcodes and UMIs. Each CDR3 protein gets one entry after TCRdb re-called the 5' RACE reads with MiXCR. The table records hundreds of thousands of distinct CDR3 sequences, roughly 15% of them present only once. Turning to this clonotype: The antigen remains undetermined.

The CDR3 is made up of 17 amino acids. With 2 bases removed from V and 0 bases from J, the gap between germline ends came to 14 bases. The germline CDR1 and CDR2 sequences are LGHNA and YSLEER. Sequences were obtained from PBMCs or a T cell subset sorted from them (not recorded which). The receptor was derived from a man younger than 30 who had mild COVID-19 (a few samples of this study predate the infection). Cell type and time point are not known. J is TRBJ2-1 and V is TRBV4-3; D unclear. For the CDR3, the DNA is TGCGCCAGCAGCCAATCTGAAACCGATAGCTCCTACAATGAGCAGTTCTTC. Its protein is CASSQSETDSSYNEQFF.